This is a list of T cell receptor beta chains from one sample in a study of cytomegalovirus exposure and HLA in healthy donors. Using immunoSEQ multiplex PCR, the repertoire was profiled, and TCRdb retains in-frame clones only, with some absent. Across about 64,000 clones, the top ten clones capture around 3.6% of the sample. What was sequenced was PBMCs. The receptor source for this set is a woman aged 18-30 years in good health and CMV-seronegative. Each CDR3 is given with its conserved first and last residue. The order of the fields is J gene, V gene, D gene, CDR3 protein, CDR3 DNA. The D gene is left open where the match is weak.

TRBJ1-2 TRBV5-4 - CASSFDAGRNGYTF TGTGCCAGCAGCTTTGATGCAGGGAGGAATGGCTACACCTTC
TRBJ1-1 TRBV18 - CASSPSRQGGTEAFF TGTGCCAGCTCACCGTCTCGCCAGGGAGGCACTGAAGCTTTCTTT
TRBJ2-7 TRBV30 TRBD1 CAWTGTGGAYEQYF TGTGCCTGGACCGGGACAGGGGGCGCCTACGAGCAGTACTTC
TRBJ1-5 TRBV4-2 - CASSQEVGRDQPQHF TGTGCCAGCAGCCAAGAAGTGGGTCGGGATCAGCCCCAGCATTTT
TRBJ1-2 TRBV5-1 TRBD1 CASSQLRDRGGNYGYTF TGCGCCAGCAGCCAGCTCCGGGACAGGGGGGGTAACTATGGCTACACCTTC
TRBJ1-1 TRBV9 TRBD1 CASSPHRGVNTEAFF TGTGCCAGCAGCCCGCACAGGGGAGTGAACACTGAAGCTTTCTTT
TRBJ2-7 TRBV10-3 TRBD2 CAIAGEGEQYF TGTGCCATCGCGGGAGAGGGCGAGCAGTACTTC
TRBJ1-1 TRBV5-1 - CASSFREFLGNTEAFF TGCGCCAGCAGCTTTCGGGAGTTTTTGGGGAACACTGAAGCTTTCTTT
TRBJ1-1 TRBV5-1 - CASSLREYNTEAFF TGCGCCAGCAGCTTGCGGGAGTATAACACTGAAGCTTTCTTT
TRBJ2-1 TRBV7-6 - CAGLSHNEQFF TGTGCCGGGCTTAGTCACAATGAGCAGTTCTTC
TRBJ2-7 TRBV1 - CTSSQDPYRGKYEQYF TGCACCAGCAGCCAAGACCCATACAGGGGAAAGTACGAGCAGTACTTC
TRBJ2-1 TRBV9 - CASSVAARINNEQFF TGTGCCAGCAGCGTAGCTGCGCGGATAAACAATGAGCAGTTCTTC
TRBJ1-1 TRBV5-1 - CASSFWLGGLNTEAFF TGCGCCAGCAGCTTTTGGCTTGGGGGGTTGAACACTGAAGCTTTCTTT
TRBJ1-2 TRBV6-5 TRBD1 CASSFTDRGYTF TGTGCCAGCAGTTTCACGGACAGGGGCTACACCTTC
TRBJ2-7 TRBV29-1 - CSAEKGDSEQYF TGCAGCGCCGAAAAGGGGGATTCCGAGCAGTACTTC
TRBJ2-2 TRBV25-1 TRBD1 CASSEGQGATPGELFF TGTGCCAGCAGTGAAGGACAGGGGGCTACCCCCGGGGAGCTGTTTTTT
TRBJ1-3 TRBV9 TRBD1 CASSPRQGGNTIYF TGTGCCAGCAGCCCCAGACAGGGAGGAAACACCATATATTTT
TRBJ1-1 TRBV18 - CASSPPEGANTEAFF TGTGCCAGCTCACCACCGGAAGGGGCGAACACTGAAGCTTTCTTT
TRBJ1-2 TRBV19 - CASSENISGQKRYTF TGTGCCAGTAGTGAAAATATCAGCGGGCAGAAGCGCTACACCTTC
TRBJ1-5 TRBV28 - CASTPQDSTFNQPQHF TGTGCCAGCACTCCCCAGGATTCCACCTTTAATCAGCCCCAGCATTTT
TRBJ1-5 TRBV6-6 - CASSYSFTGSNQPQHF TGTGCCAGCAGTTACTCGTTTACAGGTTCCAATCAGCCCCAGCATTTT
TRBJ2-7 TRBV25-1 TRBD1 CASSGQGAPSYEQYF TGTGCCAGCAGTGGACAGGGGGCTCCCTCCTACGAGCAGTACTTC
TRBJ1-2 TRBV6-6 TRBD1 CASSTRTGGYYTF TGTGCCAGCAGTACGCGGACAGGGGGCTACTACACCTTC
TRBJ1-1 TRBV30 - CAWMGEEAFF TGTGCCTGGATGGGAGAAGAAGCTTTCTTT
TRBJ1-5 TRBV9 - CASSPGGNQPQHF TGTGCCAGCAGCCCCGGCGGTAATCAGCCCCAGCATTTT
TRBJ2-7 TRBV28 TRBD1 CASGTGLTYEQYF TGTGCCAGCGGGACAGGGTTGACCTACGAGCAGTACTTC
TRBJ2-7 TRBV6-5 - CASSYTVGSYEQYF TGTGCCAGCAGTTACACCGTCGGCTCCTACGAGCAGTACTTC
TRBJ2-7 TRBV27 TRBD2 CASSLSRGGPGEQYF TGTGCCAGCAGTTTATCAAGGGGAGGGCCCGGAGAGCAGTACTTC
TRBJ2-5 TRBV18 - CASSPPGRAETQYF TGTGCCAGCTCACCACCGGGCAGGGCGGAGACCCAGTACTTC